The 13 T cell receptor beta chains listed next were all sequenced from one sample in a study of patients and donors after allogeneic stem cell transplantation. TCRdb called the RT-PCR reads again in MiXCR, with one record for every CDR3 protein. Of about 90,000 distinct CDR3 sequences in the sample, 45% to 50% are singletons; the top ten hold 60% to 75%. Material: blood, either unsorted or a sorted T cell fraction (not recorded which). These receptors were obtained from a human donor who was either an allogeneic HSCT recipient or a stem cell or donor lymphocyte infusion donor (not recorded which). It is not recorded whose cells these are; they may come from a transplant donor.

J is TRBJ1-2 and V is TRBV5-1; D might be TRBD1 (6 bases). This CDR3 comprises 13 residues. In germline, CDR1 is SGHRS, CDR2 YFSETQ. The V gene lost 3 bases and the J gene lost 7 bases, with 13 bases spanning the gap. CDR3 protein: CASSSDRFSGYTF. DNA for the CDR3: TGCGCCAGCAGCTCGGACAGATTCAGTGGCTACACCTTC. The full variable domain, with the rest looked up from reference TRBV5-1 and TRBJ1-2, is KAGVTQTPRYLIKTRGQQVTLSCSPISGHRSVSWYQQTPGQGLQFLFEYFSETQRNKGNFPGRFSGRQFSNSRSEMNVSTLELGDSALYLCASSSDRFSGYTFGSGTRLTVV.

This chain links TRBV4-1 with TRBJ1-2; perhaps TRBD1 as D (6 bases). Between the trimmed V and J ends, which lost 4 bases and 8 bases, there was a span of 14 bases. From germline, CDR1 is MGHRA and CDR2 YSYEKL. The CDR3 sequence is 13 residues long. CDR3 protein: CASSLQGPGGYTF. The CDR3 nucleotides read TGCGCCAGCAGCCTACAGGGCCCCGGAGGCTACACCTTC.

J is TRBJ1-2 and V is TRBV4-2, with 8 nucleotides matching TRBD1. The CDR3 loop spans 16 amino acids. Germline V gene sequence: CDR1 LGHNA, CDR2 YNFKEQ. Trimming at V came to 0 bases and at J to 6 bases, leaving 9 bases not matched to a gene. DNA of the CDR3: TGTGCCAGCAGCCAAGATCCAGCCAGGGGGCAGAATGGCTACACCTTC. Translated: CASSQDPARGQNGYTF.

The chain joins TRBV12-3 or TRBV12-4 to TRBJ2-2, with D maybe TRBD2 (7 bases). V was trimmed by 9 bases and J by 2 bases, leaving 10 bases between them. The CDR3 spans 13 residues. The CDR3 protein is CASRGANTGELFF. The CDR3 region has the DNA TGTGCCAGTCGGGGGGCTAACACCGGGGAGCTGTTTTTT.

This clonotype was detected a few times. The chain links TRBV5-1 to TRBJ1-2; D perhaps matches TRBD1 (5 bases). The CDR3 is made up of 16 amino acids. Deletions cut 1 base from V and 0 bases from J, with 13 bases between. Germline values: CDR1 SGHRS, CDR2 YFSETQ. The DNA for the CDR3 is TGCGCCAGCAGCTTGACAGGCCTATCCTCTAACTATGGCTACACCTTC. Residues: CASSLTGLSSNYGYTF.

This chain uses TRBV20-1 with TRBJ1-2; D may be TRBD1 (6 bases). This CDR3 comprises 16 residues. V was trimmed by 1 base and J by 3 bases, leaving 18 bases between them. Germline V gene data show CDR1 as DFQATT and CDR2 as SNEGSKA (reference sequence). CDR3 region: CSARGPGARSDYGYTF. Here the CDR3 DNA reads TGCAGTGCTAGAGGTCCGGGGGCAAGGAGCGACTATGGCTACACCTTC.

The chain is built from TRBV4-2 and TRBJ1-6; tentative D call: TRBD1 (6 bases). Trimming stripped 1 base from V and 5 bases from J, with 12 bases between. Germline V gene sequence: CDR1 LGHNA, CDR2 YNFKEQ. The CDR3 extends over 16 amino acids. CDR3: CASSQAPTGNNSPLHF. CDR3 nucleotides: TGTGCCAGCAGCCAAGCCCCCACAGGGAATAATTCACCCCTCCACTTT.

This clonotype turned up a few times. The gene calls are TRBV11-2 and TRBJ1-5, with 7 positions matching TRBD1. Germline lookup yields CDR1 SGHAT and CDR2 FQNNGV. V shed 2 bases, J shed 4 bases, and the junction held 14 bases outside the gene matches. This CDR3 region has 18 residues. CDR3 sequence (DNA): TGTGCCAGCAGCTTAACGTCTCCGGGACAGCGGACGAATCAGCCCCAGCATTTT. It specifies CASSLTSPGQRTNQPQHF.

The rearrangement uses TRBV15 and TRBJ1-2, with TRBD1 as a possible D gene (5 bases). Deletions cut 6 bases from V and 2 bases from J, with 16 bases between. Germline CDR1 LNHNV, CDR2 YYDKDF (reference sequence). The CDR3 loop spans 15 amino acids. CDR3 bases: TGTGCCACCAGTCACACCCGACAGCCCAACTATGGCTACACCTTC. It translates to CATSHTRQPNYGYTF. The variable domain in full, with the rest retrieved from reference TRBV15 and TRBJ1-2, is DAMVIQNPRYQVTQFGKPVTLSCSQTLNHNVMYWYQQKSSQAPKLLFHYYDKDFNNEADTPDNFQSRRPNTSFCFLDIRSPGLGDTAMYLCATSHTRQPNYGYTFGSGTRLTVV.

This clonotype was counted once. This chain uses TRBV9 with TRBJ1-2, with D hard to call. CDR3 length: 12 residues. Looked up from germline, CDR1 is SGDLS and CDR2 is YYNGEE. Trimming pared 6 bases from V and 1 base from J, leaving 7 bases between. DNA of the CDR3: TGTGCCAGCACGGCAGTTAACTATGGCTACACCTTC. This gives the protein CASTAVNYGYTF.

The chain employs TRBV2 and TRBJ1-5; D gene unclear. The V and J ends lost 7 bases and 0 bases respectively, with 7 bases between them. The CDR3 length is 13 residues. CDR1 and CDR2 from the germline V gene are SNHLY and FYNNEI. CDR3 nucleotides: TGTGCCAGCAATAAGGATAGCAATCAGCCCCAGCATTTT. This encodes CASNKDSNQPQHF.

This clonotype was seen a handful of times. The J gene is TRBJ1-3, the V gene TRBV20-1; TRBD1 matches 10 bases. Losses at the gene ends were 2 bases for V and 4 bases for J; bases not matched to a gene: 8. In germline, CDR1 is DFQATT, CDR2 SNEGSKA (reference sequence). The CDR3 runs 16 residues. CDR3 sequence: CSARLGTGASGNTIYF. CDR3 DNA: TGCAGTGCTAGACTCGGGACAGGGGCTTCCGGAAACACCATATATTTT.

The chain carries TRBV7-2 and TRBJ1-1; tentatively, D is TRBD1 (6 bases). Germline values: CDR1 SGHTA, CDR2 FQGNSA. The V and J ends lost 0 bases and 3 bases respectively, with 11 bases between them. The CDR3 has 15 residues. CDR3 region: CASSLAAHRDTEAFF. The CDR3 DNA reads TGTGCCAGCAGCTTAGCCGCTCACAGGGACACTGAAGCTTTCTTT.